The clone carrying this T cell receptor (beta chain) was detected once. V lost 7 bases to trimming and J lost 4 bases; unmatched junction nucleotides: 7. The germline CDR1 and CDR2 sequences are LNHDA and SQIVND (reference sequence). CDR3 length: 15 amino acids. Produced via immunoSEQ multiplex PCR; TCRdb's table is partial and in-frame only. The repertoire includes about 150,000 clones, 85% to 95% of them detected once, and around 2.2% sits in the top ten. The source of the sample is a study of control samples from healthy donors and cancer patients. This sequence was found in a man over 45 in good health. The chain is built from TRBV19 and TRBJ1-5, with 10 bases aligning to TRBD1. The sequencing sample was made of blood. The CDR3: CASNPGQGRNQPQHF. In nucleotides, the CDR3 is TGTGCCAGTAACCCGGGACAGGGGAGGAATCAGCCCCAGCATTTT. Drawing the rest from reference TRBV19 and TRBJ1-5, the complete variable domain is DGGITQSPKYLFRKEGQNVTLSCEQNLNHDAMYWYRQDPGQGLRLIYYSQIVNDFQKGDIAEGYSVSREKKESFPLTVTSAQKNPTAFYLCASNPGQGRNQPQHFGDGTRLSIL.